Below are 30 T cell receptor beta chains sequenced from a single sample in a study of Ad26.COV2.S vaccination and SARS-CoV-2 variants. Libraries were prepared by immunoSEQ multiplex PCR; TCRdb keeps only in-frame clonotypes and omits some of them. The table shows approximately 400,000 clones, with about 90% occurring only once. The specimen was peripheral blood, collected after recovery from COVID-19. These receptors were collected from a human donor who had recovered from COVID-19.

This clone has a handful of counts. The genes are TRBV11-2 and TRBJ1-3; the D gene is possibly TRBD1 (5 bases). This CDR3 spans 17 amino acids. Germline V CDR1 and CDR2: SGHAT, FQNNGV. V was trimmed by 3 bases and J by 0 bases, leaving 15 bases between them. CDR3 region: CASSFAGWGTSGNTIYF. DNA of the CDR3: TGTGCCAGCAGCTTTGCAGGGTGGGGGACCTCTGGAAACACCATATATTTT.

In this sample, this clone turned up a few times. The chain recombines TRBV19 with TRBJ1-2; 7 positions match TRBD1. CDR3 length equals 13 residues. V dropped 4 bases and J dropped 14; count of bases not matched to a gene: 13. The V gene's germline CDR1 is LNHDA and CDR2 SQIVND (reference sequence). CDR3 residues: CASSNRGQDRGTF. CDR3 nucleotides: TGTGCCAGTAGTAATCGAGGACAGGACCGCGGAACCTTC.

This CDR3 is CASSWGSGSANIQYF. In DNA form, the CDR3 reads TGTGCCAGCAGCTGGGGATCGGGGAGCGCAAACATTCAGTACTTC. The chain carries TRBV5-4 and TRBJ2-4; TRBD2 is a possible D gene (5 bases). Deletions cut 3 bases from V and 6 bases from J, with 16 bases between. Looked up from germline, CDR1 is SGHNT and CDR2 is YYREEE (reference sequence). This CDR3 has 15 amino acids.

V is TRBV14 and J is TRBJ1-1; 11 positions agree with TRBD1. Germline V CDR1 and CDR2: SGHDN, FVKESK. This CDR3 is 16 amino acids long. J lost 4 bases, V lost 4 bases, and 8 bases had no gene match. The CDR3 is CASSPRTGGDSTEAFF. CDR3 in DNA: TGTGCCAGCAGCCCCCGGACAGGGGGCGACAGCACTGAAGCTTTCTTT.

V and J are TRBV20-1 and TRBJ1-1; D is possibly TRBD1 (6 bases). CDR1 DFQATT and CDR2 SNEGSKA come from the germline V gene (reference sequence). The ends were cut back, 8 bases at V and 11 bases at J, with 18 bases in the middle. The CDR3 is made up of 11 amino acids. CDR3 region: CSISQGQGAFF. The CDR3 DNA follows: TGCAGTATTAGCCAGGGGCAGGGGGCTTTCTTT.

This clone occurred once. The chain carries TRBV25-1 and TRBJ1-1; D unclear. Germline V CDR1 and CDR2: MGHDK, SYGVNS. CDR3 length equals 11 residues. V was shortened by 4 bases and J by 10 bases, with 10 bases between the two germline ends. The CDR3 bases are TGTGCCAGCAGTGTTGGTCGTAGAGCTTTCTTT. It codes for CASSVGRRAFF.

This chain uses TRBV2 with TRBJ2-7; TRBD1 matches 8 bases. V lost 6 bases and J lost 0; bases outside the gene matches: 7. CDR1 is SNHLY, CDR2 FYNNEI, per germline. CDR3 length equals 15 residues. The CDR3 coding sequence is TGTGCCAGCAGGGAAAGGACAGGGCCCTCCTACGAGCAGTACTTC. It codes for CASRERTGPSYEQYF.

Turning to this clone: Other DNA sequences of this sample code for an identical CDR3. The genes are TRBV5-1 and TRBJ1-1; D gene uncertain. V was cut by 0 bases and J by 1 base, with 7 bases left in between. Germline values: CDR1 SGHRS, CDR2 YFSETQ. The CDR3 is made up of 14 amino acids. CDR3 sequence (DNA): TGCGCCAGCAGCTTGGGGGGAGGGAACACTGAAGCTTTCTTT. Translation gives CASSLGGGNTEAFF. Combining the CDR3 with reference TRBV5-1 and TRBJ1-1 gives the whole variable domain KAGVTQTPRYLIKTRGQQVTLSCSPISGHRSVSWYQQTPGQGLQFLFEYFSETQRNKGNFPGRFSGRQFSNSRSEMNVSTLELGDSALYLCASSLGGGNTEAFFGQGTRLTVV.

This clone was detected once. The same CDR3 also results from other DNA sequences found in this sample. The V and J genes are TRBV19 and TRBJ2-6; D is uncertain. V was clipped by 5 bases and J by 1 base, with 6 bases between them. The CDR3 covers 14 residues. Germline CDR1 is LNHDA and CDR2 is SQIVND (reference sequence). CDR3 sequence: CASSPGSGANVLTF. The CDR3 region has the DNA TGTGCCAGTAGTCCCGGGTCTGGGGCCAACGTCCTGACTTTC.

The V call is TRBV11-2, the J call TRBJ1-2; 9 nucleotides agree with TRBD1. V trimming: 1 base; J trimming: 7 bases; junction bases outside the gene matches: 4. Per germline, CDR1 SGHAT and CDR2 FQNNGV. The CDR3 covers 14 residues. CDR3 region: CASSLGGTGTGYTF. The CDR3 nucleotides read TGTGCCAGCAGCTTAGGGGGGACAGGGACTGGCTACACCTTC.

This chain uses TRBV12-3 or TRBV12-4 with TRBJ1-1; TRBD1 might be the D (6 bases). The V end was cut by 6 bases, the J end by 5 bases, with 13 bases between. There are 13 residues in the CDR3. As DNA, the CDR3 is TGTGCCAGCAGCCGACAGGAAGGAACTGAAGCTTTCTTT. It yields the protein CASSRQEGTEAFF.

The gene calls are TRBV6-2 or TRBV6-3 and TRBJ2-1, with D tentatively TRBD2 (6 bases). From germline, CDR1 is MNHEY and CDR2 SVGEGT. Trimming left V 3 bases short and J 8 bases short, with 11 bases between. The CDR3 loop spans 13 amino acids. The CDR3 DNA sequence: TGTGCCAGCAGTTATGGTAGCGGCCATGAGCAGTTCTTC. Residues: CASSYGSGHEQFF.

The chain uses TRBV5-1 and TRBJ2-6, with a possible D match to TRBD2 (5 bases). V lost 4 bases, J lost 5 bases, and 16 bases lay in between. This CDR3 has 16 residues. Germline V CDR1 and CDR2: SGHRS, YFSETQ. In DNA form, the CDR3 reads TGCGCCAGCAGCCCTGAGGGCCGTCCCCGGGCCAACGTCCTGACTTTC. This gives the protein CASSPEGRPRANVLTF.

The chain couples TRBV2 to TRBJ2-2, with 9 positions matching TRBD1. The trim removed 9 bases at V and 7 bases at J, leaving 12 bases unmatched. Germline CDR1 SNHLY, CDR2 FYNNEI. The CDR3 totals 15 residues. The CDR3 loop reads CASFRDRAVGGELFF. The CDR3 region has the DNA TGTGCCAGTTTCCGGGACAGGGCGGTCGGCGGGGAGCTGTTTTTT.

This chain connects TRBV6-1 to TRBJ1-2; no reliable D call. There are 12 residues in the CDR3. Germline CDR1 is MNHNS and CDR2 is SASEGT. Deletions cut 2 bases from V and 7 bases from J, with 8 bases between. CDR3 nucleotides: TGTGCCAGCAGTGAATTGGTCACTGGCTACACCTTC. It specifies CASSELVTGYTF.

This chain joins TRBV10-3 and TRBJ1-1, with D tentatively TRBD1 (5 bases). Germline V gives CDR1 ENHRY, CDR2 SYGVKD. The ends were cut back, 10 bases at V and 1 base at J, with 13 bases in the middle. This CDR3 region has 13 residues. This chain's CDR3 is CATEMTANTEAFF. CDR3 bases: TGTGCCACCGAGATGACAGCGAACACTGAAGCTTTCTTT.

The chain is built from TRBV3-1 (or the pseudogene TRBV3-2) and TRBJ1-1; D call uncertain. V was clipped by 3 bases and J by 3 bases, with 11 bases between them. This CDR3 comprises 14 residues. CDR1 and CDR2 from the germline V gene are LGHDT and YNNKEL (reference sequence). In DNA, the CDR3 is TGTGCCAGCAGCCAGTCCCACAAGCACACTGAAGCTTTCTTT. Translating it yields CASSQSHKHTEAFF.

The chain uses TRBV5-1 and TRBJ1-2; D is perhaps TRBD1 (6 bases). There are 16 residues in the CDR3. The ends were cut back, 0 bases at V and 5 bases at J, with 17 bases in the middle. CDR1 is SGHRS and CDR2 is YFSETQ in the germline V gene. The CDR3 loop is CASSLAADRSLYGYTF. Written as DNA, the CDR3 is TGCGCCAGCAGCTTGGCCGCCGACAGGAGCCTTTATGGCTACACCTTC.

The chain has TRBV3-1 (or the pseudogene TRBV3-2) and TRBJ1-2, with unresolved D. V was cut by 5 bases and J by 8 bases, with 15 bases left in between. Germline-derived CDR1 and CDR2 are LGHDT and YNNKEL (reference sequence). The CDR3 spans 13 residues. DNA of the CDR3: TGTGCCAGCAGCGGAAGGTCGTCTTCGGGCTACACCTTC. Translated, it gives CASSGRSSSGYTF.

V gene TRBV18 combines with J gene TRBJ1-5; the D is unclear. In germline, CDR1 is KGHSH, CDR2 LQKENI. The CDR3 sequence is 13 residues long. Trimming took 2 bases from V and 0 from J, leaving 2 bases between them. CDR3 sequence: CASSPSSNQPQHF. The CDR3 nucleotides read TGTGCCAGCTCACCAAGTAGCAATCAGCCCCAGCATTTT.

J is TRBJ1-4 and V is TRBV7-9; 9 bases are shared with TRBD1. From germline, CDR1 is SEHNR and CDR2 FQNEAQ (reference sequence). V trimming: 4 bases; J trimming: 8 bases; junction bases outside the gene matches: 11. The CDR3 is 16 residues long. CDR3 sequence (DNA): TGTGCCAGCAGCTACCGGGACAGGGAGCGCCGCGAAAAACTGTTTTTT. It is translated as CASSYRDRERREKLFF.

The chain has TRBV5-6 and TRBJ1-1; D possibly corresponds to TRBD1 (5 bases). CDR3 length: 13 amino acids. Germline V CDR1 and CDR2: SGHDT, YYEEEE. The V end lost 1 base, the J end lost 5 bases, and 9 bases lay between the germline ends. This chain's CDR3 is CASSLQGGTEAFF. CDR3 nucleotide sequence: TGTGCCAGCAGCTTGCAGGGTGGTACTGAAGCTTTCTTT.

The V gene is TRBV5-4, the J gene TRBJ2-4; 8 bases match TRBD1. The germline gives CDR1 SGHNT, CDR2 YYREEE (reference sequence). The CDR3 covers 13 residues. V lost 4 bases and J lost 8; bases outside the gene matches: 5. CDR3 DNA: TGTGCCAGCAGCCCGGGGACAGGAGACATTCAGTACTTC. This codes for CASSPGTGDIQYF.

The chain links TRBV5-6 to TRBJ2-2, with D possibly being TRBD1 or TRBD2 (5 bases each). The germline V gene has CDR1 SGHDT and CDR2 YYEEEE. The CDR3 runs to 19 residues. With 1 base removed from V and 1 base from J, the gap between germline ends came to 20 bases. The CDR3 reads CASSLTGTVGRRNTGELFF. The CDR3 DNA reads TGTGCCAGCAGCTTGACGGGGACGGTCGGTCGTCGGAACACCGGGGAGCTGTTTTTT.

This sequence joins TRBV2 and TRBJ2-2; perhaps D is TRBD1 or TRBD2 (5 bases each). Between the trimmed V and J ends, which lost 6 bases and 2 bases, there was a span of 13 bases. The CDR3 consists of 15 residues. Germline V gene sequence: CDR1 SNHLY, CDR2 FYNNEI. CDR3 sequence reads: CASSTGTSNTGELFF. The CDR3 bases are TGTGCCAGCAGCACCGGGACGTCCAACACCGGGGAGCTGTTTTTT.

The rearrangement links TRBV6-5 to TRBJ1-3; D uncertain. Trimming pared 6 bases from V and 0 bases from J, leaving 12 bases between. Per germline, CDR1 MNHEY and CDR2 SVGAGI. The CDR3 length is 15 residues. The CDR3 region is CASRIEAVSGNTIYF. Written as DNA, the CDR3 is TGTGCCAGCAGAATAGAGGCAGTCTCTGGAAACACCATATATTTT.

V and J are TRBV23-1 and TRBJ1-1, with TRBD1 matching over 8 bases. TRBV23-1 is filed as an ORF, its function uncertain. The trim removed 2 bases at V and 0 bases at J, leaving 5 bases unmatched. The CDR3 consists of 16 residues. The DNA for the CDR3 is TGCGCCAGCAGTCAAGAAGACAGGGGATTGAACACTGAAGCTTTCTTT. Amino acid sequence: CASSQEDRGLNTEAFF.

V usage is TRBV14 and J usage is TRBJ2-3, with 10 bases fitting TRBD2. Germline values: CDR1 SGHDN, CDR2 FVKESK. This CDR3 comprises 15 residues. The ends lost 4 bases at V and 7 bases at J; junction bases unmatched: 8. The CDR3 nucleotides read TGTGCCAGCAGCCCTATGAGCGGGGGGGCTAATACGCAGTATTTT. Protein product: CASSPMSGGANTQYF.

V is TRBV25-1 and J is TRBJ1-4; D unclear. CDR1 is MGHDK and CDR2 is SYGVNS in the germline V gene. CDR3 length equals 12 residues. Trimming left V 7 bases short and J 6 bases short, with 9 bases between. CDR3 nucleotide sequence: TGTGCCAGCAACTGGAGGGATGAAAAACTGTTTTTT. Its protein product is CASNWRDEKLFF.

This sequence joins TRBV6-1 and TRBJ1-2; 9 positions agree with TRBD1. Losses at the gene ends were 3 bases for V and 5 bases for J; bases not matched to a gene: 1. The CDR3 runs 13 residues. CDR1 and CDR2 from the germline V gene are MNHNS and SASEGT. In DNA, the CDR3 is TGTGCCAGCAGTGACGGGACAGGGTATGGCTACACCTTC. Encoded protein: CASSDGTGYGYTF.